This is a list of T cell receptor beta chains from one sample in a study of cytomegalovirus exposure and HLA in healthy donors. This table comes from immunoSEQ multiplex PCR, and its TCRdb copy is limited to in-frame clones, with some not included. The sample lists over 200,000 clones; approximately 87% were seen once. The sequencing sample was made of PBMCs. The receptors here all came from a woman under 30 in good health and CMV-seronegative. The CDR3 runs from the conserved cysteine through the conserved F or W. Each record gives: clone size, V gene, J gene, D gene, CDR3 protein, CDR3 DNA. A D gene is named only where the DNA matches it firmly. For some rows the clone size is stated as once, few or many, or as a class when expanded; others skip it.

.,TRBV5-4,TRBJ2-7,.,CASRSQPGGEQYF,TGTGCCAGCAGGAGCCAGCCGGGTGGCGAGCAGTACTTC
.,TRBV15,TRBJ2-1,.,CATSRDRGSQNEQFF,TGTGCCACCAGCAGAGATAGGGGTTCACAGAATGAGCAGTTCTTC
many,TRBV11-2,TRBJ2-7,.,CASSLDHLEQYF,TGTGCCAGCAGCTTAGACCACCTCGAGCAGTACTTC
.,TRBV5-4,TRBJ2-7,.,CASSLAGTSTYEQYF,TGTGCCAGCAGCTTGGCCGGGACATCTACCTACGAGCAGTACTTC
.,TRBV7-6,TRBJ2-4,TRBD1,CASSPGQGALSKNIQYF,TGTGCCAGCAGCCCAGGACAGGGGGCTTTGTCCAAAAACATTCAGTACTTC
.,TRBV19,TRBJ2-7,TRBD2,CASSIGRTSGGGYEQYF,TGTGCCAGTAGTATTGGACGGACTAGCGGAGGAGGTTACGAGCAGTACTTC
.,TRBV2,TRBJ2-2,.,CASSVGGGELFF,TGTGCCAGCAGTGTCGGTGGCGGGGAGCTGTTTTTT
.,TRBV27,TRBJ2-3,TRBD2,CASSLSSFPTASGGETSTDTQYF,TGTGCCAGCAGTTTATCGTCCTTCCCAACCGCTAGCGGGGGGGAAACTAGCACAGATACGCAGTATTTT
.,TRBV10-3,TRBJ2-3,TRBD2,CAISGLAGSTDTQYF,TGTGCCATCAGTGGGCTAGCGGGAAGCACAGATACGCAGTATTTT
.,TRBV6-5,TRBJ2-2,.,CASSYSWDTGELFF,TGTGCCAGCAGTTACTCTTGGGACACCGGGGAGCTGTTTTTT
.,TRBV5-1,TRBJ1-1,.,CASSHIRGPQEAFF,TGCGCCAGCAGCCATATAAGAGGACCCCAGGAAGCTTTCTTT
.,TRBV4-2,TRBJ2-5,.,CASSQDGVGLETQYF,TGTGCCAGCAGCCAAGATGGAGTAGGGTTAGAGACCCAGTACTTC
.,TRBV19,TRBJ2-1,TRBD2,CASSIWRGGRSEQFF,TGTGCCAGTAGTATTTGGCGGGGGGGCCGATCTGAGCAGTTCTTC
.,TRBV5-1,TRBJ1-2,TRBD1,CASSLVTQGARYGYTF,TGCGCCAGCAGCTTGGTGACGCAGGGGGCGCGTTATGGCTACACCTTC
few,TRBV7-9,TRBJ2-7,.,CASSSWDGPTYEQYF,TGTGCCAGCAGCTCCTGGGACGGACCCACGTACGAGCAGTACTTC
.,TRBV6-5,TRBJ1-1,.,CASTLNRDTEAFF,TGTGCCAGCACTCTAAATCGCGACACTGAAGCTTTCTTT
.,TRBV4-2,TRBJ2-5,.,CAMDRRRGETQYF,TGTGCCATGGATCGACGGCGTGGGGAGACCCAGTACTTC
.,TRBV10-3,TRBJ2-3,TRBD2,CAISVAGDFSTDTQYF,TGTGCCATCAGTGTAGCGGGAGACTTTAGCACAGATACGCAGTATTTT
few,TRBV5-6,TRBJ1-2,.,CASSEGRGDYGYTF,TGTGCCAGCAGCGAGGGGCGGGGGGACTATGGCTACACCTTC
few,TRBV5-1,TRBJ2-3,.,CASSLGTTTDTQYF,TGCGCCAGCAGCCTCGGGACCACGACAGATACGCAGTATTTT
.,TRBV6-1,TRBJ2-4,TRBD2,CASSEAGGRNIQYF,TGTGCCAGCAGTGAGGCGGGAGGGCGGAACATTCAGTACTTC
many,TRBV29-1,TRBJ2-1,TRBD2,CSAMGLAGGNEQFF,TGCAGCGCAATGGGACTAGCGGGAGGCAATGAGCAGTTCTTC
.,TRBV7-9,TRBJ2-7,.,CASRTDTYEQYF,TGTGCCAGTCGGACAGACACCTACGAGCAGTACTTC
.,TRBV7-3,TRBJ2-1,TRBD2,CASSLRLAGYNEQFF,TGTGCCAGCAGCTTAAGACTAGCGGGCTACAATGAGCAGTTCTTC
.,TRBV5-6,TRBJ2-2,.,CASSPRWTGNTGELFF,TGTGCCAGCAGCCCCCGGTGGACTGGGAACACCGGGGAGCTGTTTTTT
.,TRBV7-9,TRBJ2-2,TRBD1,CASRPYRGNGELFF,TGTGCCAGCAGACCCTACAGGGGAAACGGGGAGCTGTTTTTT
few,TRBV5-6,TRBJ1-1,.,CASSFNNRNTEAFF,TGTGCCAGCAGCTTTAATAACAGGAACACTGAAGCTTTCTTT
.,TRBV2,TRBJ1-5,.,CASRYRVSGNQPQHF,TGTGCCAGCAGATACAGGGTCTCTGGCAATCAGCCCCAGCATTTT
.,TRBV15,TRBJ2-7,.,CATSRDVSGQYF,TGTGCCACCAGCAGAGATGTAAGTGGGCAGTACTTC
.,TRBV2,TRBJ1-5,.,CASSADSGVNQPQHF,TGTGCCAGCAGTGCCGATTCCGGGGTCAATCAGCCCCAGCATTTT
.,TRBV6-1,TRBJ2-5,TRBD1,CASSDWDRGGETQYF,TGTGCCAGCAGTGACTGGGACAGGGGAGGCGAGACCCAGTACTTC
.,TRBV2,TRBJ2-1,TRBD2,CASSSGWAGGNNEQFF,TGTGCCAGCAGTTCAGGGTGGGCGGGGGGAAACAATGAGCAGTTCTTC
.,TRBV5-1,TRBJ1-2,.,CASSPMTSPWAAQRDGYTF,TGCGCCAGCAGCCCTATGACGTCGCCGTGGGCAGCCCAAAGAGATGGCTACACCTTC
.,TRBV18,TRBJ2-7,TRBD2,CASSLNGLAGAYEQYF,TGTGCCAGCTCACTAAATGGACTAGCGGGGGCCTACGAGCAGTACTTC
.,TRBV6-5,TRBJ2-3,.,CATSPPINTDTQYF,TGTGCCACCTCCCCCCCAATTAACACAGATACGCAGTATTTT
.,TRBV20-1,TRBJ2-1,.,CSASYSIEQFF,TGCAGTGCTAGCTATTCGATTGAGCAGTTCTTC
.,TRBV30,TRBJ1-2,TRBD1,CAWSVPRTGVNYGYTF,TGTGCCTGGAGTGTACCCAGGACAGGGGTCAACTATGGCTACACCTTC
few,TRBV20-1,TRBJ2-2,.,CSATNTGELFF,TGCAGTGCCACTAACACCGGGGAGCTGTTTTTT
.,TRBV4-1,TRBJ1-4,.,CASSLNGQGFTEKLFF,TGCGCCAGCAGCCTTAATGGGCAGGGCTTTACTGAAAAACTGTTTTTT